These T cell receptor beta chains were read from a single sample in a study of molecular identifiers for immune sequencing clone quantification. MiXCR, run by TCRdb on the PCR reads, gives a single entry per CDR3 protein. The repertoire has some 41,000 distinct CDR3 sequences, approximately 25% of them found once; the top ten carry 0.85% to 1%. The sample was naive CD8+ T cells from blood, with Jurkat cell RNA spiked in. These receptors originate from a human donor in good health. Some libraries in this study had Jurkat cell RNA spiked in. CDR3s include the opening cysteine and the closing phenylalanine or tryptophan. D genes are given only for firm matches. Where a row states a size, it is once, few, many or the class of an expanded clone; other rows omit it.

J: TRBJ2-5; V: TRBV6-2/TRBV6-3; size: many; D: .; DNA: TGTGCCAGCAGTTACTTGGCTCACCAAGAGACCCAGTACTTC; CDR3: CASSYLAHQETQYF
J: TRBJ2-5; V: TRBV2; size: .; D: TRBD1; DNA: TGTGCCAGCAGCGATGGACAGGGGGGTGAAGAGACCCAGTACTTC; CDR3: CASSDGQGGEETQYF
J: TRBJ2-1; V: TRBV6-6; size: .; D: TRBD2; DNA: TGTGCCAGCAGTTACTGGGGACTAGCGGACCCTCTCGACAATGAGCAGTTCTTC; CDR3: CASSYWGLADPLDNEQFF
J: TRBJ2-3; V: TRBV20-1; size: medium-sized; D: .; DNA: TGCAGTGCTAGAGATATCAGGGGGGCCCGAGATACGCAGTATTTT; CDR3: CSARDIRGARDTQYF
J: TRBJ1-5; V: TRBV9; size: .; D: TRBD1; DNA: TGTACCAGCAGCGTAGGGACAGGAAATCAGCCCCAGCATTTT; CDR3: CTSSVGTGNQPQHF
J: TRBJ1-1; V: TRBV19; size: .; D: .; DNA: TGTGCCAGCAGAGCCGGATTGAACACTGAAGCTTTCTTT; CDR3: CASRAGLNTEAFF
J: TRBJ2-5; V: TRBV12-3/TRBV12-4; size: .; D: .; DNA: TGTGCCAGCAGTTTCGGGGGTTCGACCCTACAAGAGACCCAGTACTTC; CDR3: CASSFGGSTLQETQYF
J: TRBJ2-3; V: TRBV2; size: many; D: .; DNA: TGTGCCCGGTCGGAGCGGAACACAGATACGCAGTATTTT; CDR3: CARSERNTDTQYF
J: TRBJ2-5; V: TRBV20-1; size: many; D: .; DNA: TGCAGTGCTAGGGAGGGAGTATCCCAAGAGACCCAGTACTTC; CDR3: CSAREGVSQETQYF
J: TRBJ1-1; V: TRBV19; size: many; D: .; DNA: TGTGCCAGTGCTGAGGGGGGGCGAGCTTTCTTT; CDR3: CASAEGGRAFF
J: TRBJ2-7; V: TRBV5-4; size: .; D: TRBD1; DNA: TGTGCCAGTAGCCCCGGGACAGGGATCGACGAGCAGTACTTC; CDR3: CASSPGTGIDEQYF
J: TRBJ1-1; V: TRBV27; size: .; D: TRBD1; DNA: TGTGCCAGCAGTCATGGACAGGGAGAAGCTTTCTTT; CDR3: CASSHGQGEAFF